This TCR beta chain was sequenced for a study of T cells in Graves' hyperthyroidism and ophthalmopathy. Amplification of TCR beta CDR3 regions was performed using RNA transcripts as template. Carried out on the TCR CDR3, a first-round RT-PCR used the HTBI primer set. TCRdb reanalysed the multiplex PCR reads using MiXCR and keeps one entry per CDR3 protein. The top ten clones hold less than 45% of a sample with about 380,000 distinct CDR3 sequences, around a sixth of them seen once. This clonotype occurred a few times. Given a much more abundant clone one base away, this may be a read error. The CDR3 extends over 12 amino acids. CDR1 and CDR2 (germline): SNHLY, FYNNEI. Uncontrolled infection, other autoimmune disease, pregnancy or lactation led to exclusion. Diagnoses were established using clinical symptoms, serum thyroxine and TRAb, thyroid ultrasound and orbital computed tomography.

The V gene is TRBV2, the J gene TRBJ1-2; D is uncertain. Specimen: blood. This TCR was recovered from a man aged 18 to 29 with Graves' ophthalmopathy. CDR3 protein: CAGSLELYGYTF. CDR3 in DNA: TGTGCCGGCAGTCTGGAACTCTATGGCTACACCTTC. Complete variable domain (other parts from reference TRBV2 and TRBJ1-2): EPEVTQTPSHQVTQMGQEVILRCVPISNHLYFYWYRQILGQKVEFLVSFYNNEISEKSEIFDDQFSVERPDGSNFTLKIRSTKLEDSAMYFCAGSLELYGYTFGSGTRLTVV.